Here is one T cell receptor (beta chain) with its context. CDR3 length: 13 amino acids. Germline loops: CDR1 SGHAT, CDR2 FQNNGV. Trimming took off 3 bases at V and 8 bases at J, with 11 bases between the two ends. This specimen comes from a study of T cell responses to AZD1222 COVID-19 vaccine. Using immunoSEQ multiplex PCR, the repertoire was profiled, and TCRdb retains in-frame clones only, with some absent. This sample has 200,000 or so clones, with roughly 92% found just once. This sequence joins TRBV11-2 and TRBJ1-5; D gene ambiguous. The source material was peripheral blood, sampled on day 0 of AZD1222 vaccination. The sequence derives from an adult in good health. The CDR3 sequence is CASSLLPSEPQHF. CDR3 nucleotide sequence: TGTGCCAGCAGCTTGCTCCCCTCCGAGCCCCAGCATTTT. The whole variable domain, remainder taken from reference TRBV11-2 and TRBJ1-5, is EAGVAQSPRYKIIEKRQSVAFWCNPISGHATLYWYQQILGQGPKLLIQFQNNGVVDDSQLPKDRFSAERLKGVDSTLKIQPAKLEDSAVYLCASSLLPSEPQHFGDGTRLSIL.